A single sample gave rise to the 14 T cell receptor beta chains below, sequenced in a study of T cells in Graves' hyperthyroidism and ophthalmopathy. RNA transcripts provided the source from which TCR beta CDR3 regions were amplified. TCR CDR3 underwent first-round RT-PCR with the HTBI primer set. TCRdb re-derived calls from the multiplex PCR reads in MiXCR, one entry per CDR3 protein. In the table there are about 560,000 distinct CDR3 sequences, 15% to 18% of which are singletons. Material: blood. These receptors all come from a woman aged 25 to 39 with Graves' hyperthyroidism.

This clonotype has at least ten counts. The rearrangement joins TRBV20-1 to TRBJ2-1; TRBD1 is a possible D gene (6 bases). Germline CDR1 reads DFQATT; CDR2 reads SNEGSKA (reference sequence). The CDR3 contains 14 residues. V lost 3 bases to trimming and J lost 13 bases, with 22 bases between them. The CDR3, as DNA: TGCAGTGCTAGGGGGTTTTTAGGGGGAGCTCTCCAGTTCTTC. This encodes CSARGFLGGALQFF.

This clonotype was observed many times. This chain's CDR3 is CASSLPLRNEQFF. The DNA for the CDR3 is TGTGCCAGCAGCTTACCCCTTCGGAATGAGCAGTTCTTC. V gene TRBV7-2 combines with J gene TRBJ2-1, with D unclear. The germline V gene has CDR1 SGHTA and CDR2 FQGNSA. V lost 2 bases and J 7 bases, leaving 9 bases between the germline ends. There are 13 residues in the CDR3.

This clonotype came up many times. The chain employs TRBV7-3 and TRBJ2-3; D possibly corresponds to TRBD2 (6 bases). The CDR3 runs 14 residues. Germline assignment: CDR1 SGHTA and CDR2 FQGTGA. The germline V and J ends were trimmed by 6 bases and 4 bases, with 14 bases remaining between them. For the CDR3, the DNA is TGTGCCAGCAGGCCCGCCGGGACTCCAGATACGCAGTATTTT. Protein sequence: CASRPAGTPDTQYF.

The chain carries TRBV20-1 and TRBJ2-1, with 9 bases fitting TRBD2. Germline CDR1 is DFQATT and CDR2 is SNEGSKA (reference sequence). This CDR3 contains 17 residues. The ends lost 5 bases at V and 2 bases at J; junction bases unmatched: 13. The CDR3 bases are TGCAGTGCTGGAGCGGGAGGCGGCGGGAGAACCTACAATGAGCAGTTCTTC. This codes for CSAGAGGGGRTYNEQFF.

A note on this clonotype: A much larger clone lies a single base off, so this may be a read error. The conserved closing phenylalanine or tryptophan is absent in this CDR3, likely reflecting a read error. The chain carries TRBV12-3 or TRBV12-4 and TRBJ1-1; D is ambiguous. Trimming took off 5 bases at V and 7 bases at J, with 11 bases between the two ends. The CDR3 is 12 amino acids. The CDR3 reads CASSPTPYEAFL. Here the CDR3 DNA reads TGTGCCAGCAGTCCAACACCGTATGAAGCTTTCCTT.

This clonotype occurred a few times. The V call is TRBV29-1, the J call TRBJ1-3; possible D gene TRBD1, 5 bases. V dropped 6 bases and J dropped 0 bases, with 12 bases sitting between them. The CDR3 length is 14 residues. Germline loops: CDR1 SQVTM, CDR2 ANQGSEA. CDR3 coding DNA: TGCAGCGTGGGGGACCGGAGCTCTGGAAACACCATATATTTT. As protein: CSVGDRSSGNTIYF.

This clonotype was seen a handful of times. The V call is TRBV2, the J call TRBJ2-5, with D possibly called TRBD1 or TRBD2 (7 bases each). The CDR3 contains 16 residues. Between the trimmed V and J ends, which lost 3 bases and 4 bases, there was a span of 18 bases. Per germline, CDR1 SNHLY and CDR2 FYNNEI. As DNA, the CDR3 is TGTGCCAGCAGTGATGGTCAGGGGGGGGGGGGAGAGACCCAGTACTTC. It encodes CASSDGQGGGGETQYF.

In this sample, this clonotype turned up many times. The chain is built from TRBV11-3 and TRBJ2-2; perhaps TRBD2 as D (6 bases). The CDR3 totals 15 residues. Deletions cut 1 base from V and 5 bases from J, with 11 bases between. The germline V gene encodes CDR1 SGHNT and CDR2 YENEEA. CDR3 in amino acids: CASSLGLVGTGELFF. CDR3 DNA: TGTGCCAGCAGCTTAGGACTAGTCGGTACCGGGGAGCTGTTTTTT.

This clonotype has a count of ten or more. The chain recombines TRBV20-1 with TRBJ2-1; TRBD2 agrees at 10 bases. The CDR3 length is 15 residues. Germline CDR1 and CDR2: DFQATT and SNEGSKA (reference sequence). With 6 bases clipped from V and 5 bases from J, the junction kept 10 bases outside the gene matches. Written as DNA, the CDR3 is TGCAGTGCGACTTCAGCGGGAGGGCCCCACAATGAGCAGTTCTTC. It yields the protein CSATSAGGPHNEQFF.

This clonotype was counted ten times or more. The V and J genes are TRBV27 and TRBJ1-4; 9 bases are shared with TRBD1. CDR3 length: 17 residues. CDR1 and CDR2 from the germline V gene are MNHEY and SMNVEV (reference sequence). Trimming at V came to 7 bases and at J to 10 bases, leaving 19 bases not matched to a gene. The CDR3, as DNA: TGTGCCAGCACCGAGACCGGGTCGAGACAGGGGGTGCGAAAACTGTTTTTT. Amino acids: CASTETGSRQGVRKLFF.

This clonotype was counted many times. The chain combines TRBV7-2 with TRBJ2-3, with TRBD2 identical over 12 bases. This CDR3 spans 16 amino acids. The J segment lost 5 bases and the V segment lost 3 bases, leaving 6 bases of the junction unmatched. Germline V gene sequence: CDR1 SGHTA, CDR2 FQGNSA. The CDR3 protein is CASSFLAGGRGDTQYF. The CDR3 DNA follows: TGTGCCAGCAGCTTTCTAGCGGGAGGGAGGGGAGATACGCAGTATTTT.

There are many counts of this clonotype. V is TRBV12-3 or TRBV12-4 and J is TRBJ2-1; D may be TRBD1 (5 bases). Trimming cost V 0 bases and J 4 bases, with 19 bases left between them. This CDR3 has 18 residues. CDR3 coding DNA: TGTGCCAGCAGTTTAGCGATGATAGGGATAGGGGATTACAATGAGCAGTTCTTC. Translating it yields CASSLAMIGIGDYNEQFF.

There are a few counts of this clonotype. The chain employs TRBV20-1 and TRBJ2-6; 14 positions match TRBD2. CDR3 length: 16 amino acids. Per the germline V gene, CDR1 is DFQATT and CDR2 is SNEGSKA (reference sequence). The J segment lost 1 base and the V segment lost 6 bases, leaving 2 bases of the junction unmatched. Here the CDR3 DNA reads TGCAGTGCGGGGACTAGCGGGAGATCTGGGGCCAACGTCCTGACTTTC. It codes for CSAGTSGRSGANVLTF.

In its sample, this clonotype was seen many times. The gene calls are TRBV10-3 and TRBJ2-3, with 9 positions matching TRBD1. The CDR3 runs to 14 residues. Germline values: CDR1 ENHRY, CDR2 SYGVKD. V lost 10 bases to trimming and J lost 2 bases; unmatched junction nucleotides: 7. The CDR3 coding sequence is TGTGCCAGCATGGGACAGGGCAACACAGATACGCAGTATTTT. The encoded protein is CASMGQGNTDTQYF.